A selection of T cell receptor beta chains follows, all from one sample in a study of cytomegalovirus exposure and HLA in healthy donors. Sequencing used immunoSEQ multiplex PCR; TCRdb keeps in-frame clones, though not all of them. Recorded for this sample: fewer than 150,000 clones. What was sequenced was PBMCs. The origin of the receptors is a man aged 35 to 55 in good health and CMV-seronegative. Both conserved end residues are part of each CDR3. The D gene is left open where the match is weak.

V: TRBV6-1
D: NA
J: TRBJ1-5
CDR3: CASRGGGRIDQPQHF
DNA: TGTGCCAGCAGAGGGGGGGGGCGGATCGATCAGCCCCAGCATTTT

V: TRBV29-1
D: NA
J: TRBJ1-6
CDR3: CSVGTDRHSPLHF
DNA: TGCAGCGTTGGGACAGACCGTCATTCACCCCTCCACTTT

V: TRBV5-6
D: NA
J: TRBJ2-2
CDR3: CASSLYRVTTGELFF
DNA: TGTGCCAGCAGCTTGTACAGGGTGACCACCGGGGAGCTGTTTTTT

V: TRBV5-6
D: TRBD1
J: TRBJ2-2
CDR3: CASSLRGRGRTGELFF
DNA: TGTGCCAGCAGCCTCAGGGGGCGAGGAAGGACCGGGGAGCTGTTTTTT

V: TRBV28
D: TRBD1
J: TRBJ2-5
CDR3: CASSSPGTGNMETQYF
DNA: TGTGCCAGCAGTTCTCCCGGGACAGGGAATATGGAGACCCAGTACTTC

V: TRBV11-2
D: TRBD2
J: TRBJ2-7
CDR3: CASSLSGGAYEQYF
DNA: TGTGCCAGCAGCTTAAGCGGGGGGGCCTACGAGCAGTACTTC

V: TRBV19
D: TRBD2
J: TRBJ2-3
CDR3: CASRPRTSGYTDTQYF
DNA: TGTGCCAGTAGGCCTCGGACTAGCGGGTACACAGATACGCAGTATTTT

V: TRBV7-7
D: NA
J: TRBJ2-3
CDR3: CASSPPGGEDTQYF
DNA: TGTGCCAGCAGCCCCCCCGGGGGAGAGGATACGCAGTATTTT

V: TRBV11-2
D: NA
J: TRBJ2-1
CDR3: CASSLDLTVRNEQFF
DNA: TGTGCCAGCAGCTTAGATCTGACAGTGAGGAATGAGCAGTTCTTC

V: TRBV6-1
D: NA
J: TRBJ1-6
CDR3: CASSELSGSNSPLHF
DNA: TGTGCCAGCAGTGAACTCTCAGGGTCTAATTCACCCCTCCACTTT

V: TRBV6-5
D: NA
J: TRBJ1-1
CDR3: CASRPAGNTEAFF
DNA: TGTGCCAGCAGACCCGCGGGGAACACTGAAGCTTTCTTT

V: TRBV10-3
D: TRBD1
J: TRBJ2-7
CDR3: CAISEPPGQGSYEQYF
DNA: TGTGCCATCAGTGAGCCGCCGGGACAGGGGTCCTACGAGCAGTACTTC

V: TRBV10-3
D: TRBD1
J: TRBJ2-3
CDR3: CAISLRGPSTDTQYF
DNA: TGTGCCATCAGCCTCAGGGGGCCTAGCACAGATACGCAGTATTTT

V: TRBV9
D: NA
J: TRBJ2-6
CDR3: CASSPGTNLGSGANVLTF
DNA: TGTGCCAGCAGCCCCGGGACAAATTTGGGCTCTGGGGCCAACGTCCTGACTTTC

V: TRBV25-1
D: TRBD1
J: TRBJ2-5
CDR3: CASRAGTGGGETQYF
DNA: TGTGCCAGCAGAGCCGGGACAGGGGGCGGCGAGACCCAGTACTTC

V: TRBV10-3
D: NA
J: TRBJ1-3
CDR3: CAIRAVSGNTIYF
DNA: TGTGCCATCAGGGCCGTCTCTGGAAACACCATATATTTT

V: TRBV28
D: TRBD2
J: TRBJ2-2
CDR3: CASSSPGGTGELFF
DNA: TGTGCCAGCAGTTCCCCGGGGGGGACCGGGGAGCTGTTTTTT

V: TRBV19
D: TRBD1
J: TRBJ2-4
CDR3: CASSTRQGLAKNIQYF
DNA: TGTGCCAGTAGTACCAGACAGGGGCTAGCCAAAAACATTCAGTACTTC

V: TRBV4-3
D: NA
J: TRBJ2-2
CDR3: CASSQGGGGRVTGELFF
DNA: TGCGCCAGCAGCCAAGGGGGTGGCGGGCGGGTCACCGGGGAGCTGTTTTTT

V: TRBV5-1
D: NA
J: TRBJ2-7
CDR3: CASSETDMEQYF
DNA: TGCGCCAGCAGTGAAACCGACATGGAGCAGTACTTC

V: TRBV28
D: TRBD1
J: TRBJ1-2
CDR3: CASSLPRPTGDGDGYTF
DNA: TGTGCCAGCAGTTTACCCCGGCCGACAGGGGATGGCGATGGCTACACCTTC

V: TRBV9
D: TRBD2
J: TRBJ2-1
CDR3: CASSPRLAGYNEQFF
DNA: TGTGCCAGCAGCCCTCGACTAGCGGGGTACAATGAGCAGTTCTTC

V: TRBV4-1
D: NA
J: TRBJ2-1
CDR3: CASSRAGSYNEQFF
DNA: TGCGCCAGCAGCCGGGCAGGGTCCTACAATGAGCAGTTCTTC

V: TRBV5-6
D: TRBD1
J: TRBJ1-2
CDR3: CASSLRDRVGGYTF
DNA: TGTGCCAGCAGCTTAAGGGACAGGGTTGGAGGCTACACCTTC

V: TRBV7-2
D: NA
J: TRBJ2-7
CDR3: CASSPVGGRYEQYF
DNA: TGTGCCAGCAGCCCGGTCGGGGGTCGCTACGAGCAGTACTTC

V: TRBV5-1
D: TRBD1
J: TRBJ2-5
CDR3: CASSRAGTGDQNHQGTQYF
DNA: TGCGCCAGCAGCCGGGCCGGGACAGGGGACCAAAACCACCAAGGGACCCAGTACTTC

V: TRBV29-1
D: TRBD1
J: TRBJ2-1
CDR3: CSVDSGTGSYNEQFF
DNA: TGCAGCGTTGATTCCGGGACAGGCTCCTACAATGAGCAGTTCTTC

V: TRBV18
D: TRBD2
J: TRBJ2-1
CDR3: CASSPSTSGLGEQFF
DNA: TGTGCCAGCTCACCAAGCACTAGCGGGCTGGGTGAGCAGTTCTTC

V: TRBV5-6
D: NA
J: TRBJ2-2
CDR3: CASSLGGTGELFF
DNA: TGTGCCAGCAGCTTGGGCGGAACCGGGGAGCTGTTTTTT